The source of this TCR beta chain is a study of T cell responses to AZD1222 COVID-19 vaccine. Sequencing used immunoSEQ multiplex PCR; TCRdb keeps in-frame clones, though not all of them. The sample has 150,000 to 200,000 clones, about 92% seen once. CDR1 and CDR2 from the germline V gene are MNHEY and SMNVEV (reference sequence). There are 13 residues in the CDR3. V was cut by 3 bases and J by 4 bases, with 9 bases left in between. This rearrangement joins TRBV27 to TRBJ2-5; a possible D gene is TRBD1 (6 bases). The TCR sequence derives from an adult who received the MenACWY meningococcal vaccine as a control. The sample consisted of peripheral blood, taken 28 days after the second dose of the MenACWY control vaccine. CDR3 amino acids: CASSFTGSETQYF. CDR3 in DNA: TGTGCCAGCAGTTTTACAGGGTCAGAGACCCAGTACTTC.